This T cell receptor (beta chain) was recovered during a study of control samples from healthy donors and cancer patients. Repertoires were generated with immunoSEQ multiplex PCR, while TCRdb's copy carries only in-frame clones and drops some. The top ten clones hold over 0.5% of a sample with 95,000 to 150,000 clones, 80% to 95% of them seen once. The receptor comes from an elderly man with head and neck cancer. The sequencing sample was made of PBMCs.

The CDR3 reads CASSLTGAEAFF. CDR3 DNA sequence: TGTGCCAGCAGTTTGACAGGGGCTGAAGCTTTCTTT. The V and J genes are TRBV27 and TRBJ1-1; TRBD1 matches at 8 bases. V was pared by 3 bases and J by 6 bases, with 0 bases of the junction left unmatched. CDR1 and CDR2 (germline): MNHEY, SMNVEV (reference sequence). This CDR3 contains 12 residues.